One sample yielded the 21 T cell receptor beta chains listed below, sequenced in a study of early T cells in non-severe SARS-CoV-2 infection (dated by TCRdb to the early 2020s). Library generation was performed with 5' RACE. This sample was sequenced with a NextSeq 500. TCRdb ran its own pipeline on the public reads, namely fastp trimming at Q25 and MiXCR clone calling, and kept in-frame beta chains. Identical CDR3 proteins give one entry, which carries the most common genes and DNA. A total of about 110,000 distinct CDR3 sequences appear in this sample, around 10% of them only once. The leading ten clones occupy 3% to 3.5% of the sample. Sequenced: whole blood. Receptors were obtained from an adult who was a healthcare worker with PCR-confirmed SARS-CoV-2 infection or an uninfected control (not recorded which).

V is TRBV28 and J is TRBJ2-5; TRBD2 agrees at 12 bases. V dropped 3 bases and J dropped 4; count of bases not matched to a gene: 9. This CDR3 spans 17 amino acids. Germline V lookup: CDR1 MDHEN, CDR2 SYDVKM. The CDR3 DNA reads as TGTGCCAGCAGTTTCGCTGCCGGACTAGCGGGAACAGAGACCCAGTACTTC. This codes for CASSFAAGLAGTETQYF.

This clonotype was observed a handful of times. This sequence joins TRBV29-1 and TRBJ2-7, with 10 bases matching TRBD2. Germline assignment: CDR1 SQVTM and CDR2 ANQGSEA. This CDR3 has 13 residues. Losses at the gene ends were 4 bases for V and 4 bases for J; bases not matched to a gene: 4. CDR3 sequence reads: CSVASGGRYEQYF. CDR3 nucleotides: TGCAGCGTTGCTAGCGGGGGACGATACGAGCAGTACTTC.

This clonotype turned up a few times. The chain combines TRBV27 with TRBJ1-5, with D possibly matching TRBD1 (6 bases). Germline V gene data show CDR1 as MNHEY and CDR2 as SMNVEV (reference sequence). The V and J ends lost 4 bases and 3 bases respectively, with 10 bases between them. There are 14 residues in the CDR3. CDR3 nucleotides: TGTGCCAGCAGTTCGCAGGGGCCCAATCAGCCCCAGCATTTT. Protein product: CASSSQGPNQPQHF.

This chain uses TRBV5-1 with TRBJ1-1; a weak D match, TRBD1 (5 bases). Per germline, CDR1 SGHRS and CDR2 YFSETQ. The CDR3 length is 14 residues. V lost 3 bases and J 2 bases, leaving 11 bases between the germline ends. The CDR3 is CASSSSTVNTEAFF. CDR3 DNA sequence: TGCGCCAGCAGCTCCTCGACAGTAAACACTGAAGCTTTCTTT.

This clonotype has more than one count but fewer than ten. V gene TRBV29-1 combines with J gene TRBJ2-7; possible D gene TRBD1, 6 bases. CDR1 SQVTM and CDR2 ANQGSEA come from the germline V gene. Between the trimmed V and J ends, which lost 6 bases and 7 bases, there was a span of 19 bases. The CDR3 runs 13 residues. CDR3 loop: CSVRVTGRWEQYF. The CDR3 DNA follows: TGCAGCGTACGCGTTACAGGGAGATGGGAGCAGTACTTC.

This clonotype was picked up a small number of times. The genes are TRBV5-4 and TRBJ2-1; TRBD2 agrees at 7 bases. Trimming cost V 4 bases and J 5 bases; bases outside gene matches: 9. The CDR3 consists of 15 residues. The V gene's germline CDR1 is SGHNT and CDR2 YYREEE (reference sequence). For the CDR3, the DNA is TGTGCCAGCAGCCGGACTAGTCAGATCGACAATGAGCAGTTCTTC. Translating gives CASSRTSQIDNEQFF.

Ten or more counts support this clonotype. The genes are TRBV7-6 and TRBJ1-3; 7 nucleotides align to TRBD1. Germline CDR1 and CDR2: SGHVS and FNYEAQ. The CDR3 consists of 15 residues. The V segment lost 3 bases and the J segment 0 bases; nucleotides outside the gene matches: 2. CDR3 DNA: TGTGCCAGCAGCTTGGGGACAGACTCTGGAAACACCATATATTTT. Its translation: CASSLGTDSGNTIYF.

The gene calls are TRBV28 and TRBJ1-2, with D unclear. Germline-derived CDR1 and CDR2 are MDHEN and SYDVKM. Trimming removed 5 bases from V and 6 bases from J, with 7 bases in between. This CDR3 spans 11 amino acids. The CDR3 loop is CASSHRNGYTF. CDR3 nucleotide sequence: TGTGCCAGCAGTCATAGAAATGGCTACACCTTC.

The CDR3 sequence is CASSLGPGNTIYF. In DNA, the CDR3 is TGTGCCAGCAGCCTTGGCCCTGGAAACACCATATATTTT. V and J are TRBV5-5 and TRBJ1-3; no reliable D call. V lost 4 bases and J lost 2, with 7 bases in between. The CDR3 length is 13 residues. Germline CDR1 SGHKS, CDR2 YYEKEE (reference sequence).

The gene calls are TRBV11-2 and TRBJ2-7, with D unclear. The CDR3 extends over 16 amino acids. The V and J ends lost 7 bases and 3 bases respectively, with 22 bases between them. The V gene's germline CDR1 is SGHAT and CDR2 FQNNGV. The CDR3 DNA is TGTGCCAGCACGAAAAGACGGGCAGAACACCTCTACGAGCAGTACTTC. The encoded protein is CASTKRRAEHLYEQYF.

This chain links TRBV29-1 with TRBJ2-3; D not certain. Trimming took 3 bases from V and 5 from J, leaving 15 bases between them. In germline, CDR1 is SQVTM, CDR2 ANQGSEA. The CDR3 runs to 14 residues. The CDR3 sequence: CSVDLEVNRDTQYF. The CDR3 coding sequence is TGCAGCGTTGATCTTGAGGTAAACAGAGATACGCAGTATTTT.

This clonotype was seen a handful of times. The V and J genes are TRBV12-3 or TRBV12-4 and TRBJ1-3, with 7 bases identical to TRBD1. The ends lost 6 bases at V and 0 bases at J; junction bases unmatched: 8. CDR3 length equals 16 residues. The CDR3 is CASSRRTGSSGNTIYF. The CDR3 coding sequence is TGTGCCAGCAGCCGAAGGACAGGATCCTCTGGAAACACCATATATTTT.

This clonotype has a handful of counts. The chain combines TRBV30 with TRBJ2-1, with TRBD2 as a possible D gene (6 bases). This CDR3 region has 15 residues. Per germline, CDR1 GTSNPN and CDR2 SVGIG (reference sequence). V gave up 3 bases and J gave up 4 bases, with 16 bases separating them. The CDR3 DNA reads as TGTGCCTGGAGCCCGGGACCTGGACTATACAATGAGCAGTTCTTC. Its protein product is CAWSPGPGLYNEQFF. Filled out from reference TRBV30 and TRBJ2-1, the complete variable domain reads SQTIHQWPATLVQPVGSPLSLECTVEGTSNPNLYWYRQAAGRGLQLLFYSVGIGQISSEVPQNLSASRPQDRQFILSSKKLLLSDSGFYLCAWSPGPGLYNEQFFGPGTRLTVL.

This chain connects TRBV2 to TRBJ1-6; D not certain. Trimming took 3 bases from V and 8 from J, leaving 17 bases between them. The CDR3 is 16 amino acids. Germline lookup yields CDR1 SNHLY and CDR2 FYNNEI. CDR3 sequence: CASSDLRVGPHSPLHF. The CDR3 nucleotides are TGTGCCAGCAGTGATTTGAGGGTCGGGCCCCATTCACCCCTCCACTTT.

J is TRBJ2-7 and V is TRBV20-1; 7 bases agree with TRBD2. The CDR3 length is 13 residues. Germline V lookup: CDR1 DFQATT, CDR2 SNEGSKA (reference sequence). V was clipped by 5 bases and J by 5 bases; unmatched bases: 9. The CDR3 region is CSASRDYSNEQYF. CDR3 sequence (DNA): TGCAGTGCTTCCCGGGACTACTCGAACGAGCAGTACTTC.

The table lists this clonotype with a few counts. The chain employs TRBV12-3 or TRBV12-4 and TRBJ2-1; D not certain. The CDR3 loop spans 12 amino acids. Trimming took 3 bases from V and 10 from J, leaving 10 bases between them. DNA for the CDR3: TGTGCCAGCAGTTTCACGGTCCGGGAGCAGTTCTTC. This gives the protein CASSFTVREQFF.

The chain has TRBV29-1 and TRBJ2-3; D is unresolved. The CDR3 is 13 residues long. V was shortened by 4 bases and J by 0 bases, with 8 bases between the two germline ends. Germline V gene lookup returns CDR1 SQVTM and CDR2 ANQGSEA. CDR3 protein: CSVGGSSTDTQYF. CDR3 DNA: TGCAGCGTTGGAGGATCTAGCACAGATACGCAGTATTTT.

This clonotype has ten or more counts. This sequence joins TRBV28 and TRBJ1-5; TRBD1 matches 7 bases. CDR1 is MDHEN, CDR2 SYDVKM, per germline. V lost 5 bases and J lost 1; bases outside the gene matches: 5. The CDR3 has 15 amino acids. CDR3: CASSRQGVSNQPQHF. In nucleotides, the CDR3 is TGTGCCAGCAGTAGACAGGGAGTAAGCAATCAGCCCCAGCATTTT.

This clonotype was seen many times. The V and J genes are TRBV20-1 and TRBJ2-7; 7 bases are a match to TRBD1. CDR3 size: 14 residues. Trimming took 5 bases from V and 6 from J; bases not matched to a gene: 13. The germline gives CDR1 DFQATT, CDR2 SNEGSKA (reference sequence). The CDR3 loop reads CSARPLASGGEQYF. In nucleotides, the CDR3 is TGCAGTGCTCGTCCCTTGGCTTCAGGGGGCGAGCAGTACTTC.

The rearrangement links TRBV2 to TRBJ2-2, with 8 bases identical to TRBD2. V was pared by 2 bases and J by 6 bases, with 2 bases of the junction left unmatched. The CDR3 is made up of 14 amino acids. The V gene's germline CDR1 is SNHLY and CDR2 FYNNEI. CDR3 loop: CASSEWTSPGELFF. CDR3 DNA sequence: TGTGCCAGCAGTGAATGGACTAGCCCCGGGGAGCTGTTTTTT.

There are a few counts of this clonotype. The V call is TRBV6-5, the J call TRBJ2-7; 8 positions agree with TRBD1. With 8 bases clipped from V and 13 bases from J, the junction kept 19 bases outside the gene matches. The CDR3 has 14 residues. In germline, CDR1 is MNHEY, CDR2 SVGAGI. CDR3 sequence reads: CASAPTGDLRRAYF. Here the CDR3 DNA reads TGTGCCAGCGCTCCGACAGGGGACCTTCGTAGGGCATACTTC.